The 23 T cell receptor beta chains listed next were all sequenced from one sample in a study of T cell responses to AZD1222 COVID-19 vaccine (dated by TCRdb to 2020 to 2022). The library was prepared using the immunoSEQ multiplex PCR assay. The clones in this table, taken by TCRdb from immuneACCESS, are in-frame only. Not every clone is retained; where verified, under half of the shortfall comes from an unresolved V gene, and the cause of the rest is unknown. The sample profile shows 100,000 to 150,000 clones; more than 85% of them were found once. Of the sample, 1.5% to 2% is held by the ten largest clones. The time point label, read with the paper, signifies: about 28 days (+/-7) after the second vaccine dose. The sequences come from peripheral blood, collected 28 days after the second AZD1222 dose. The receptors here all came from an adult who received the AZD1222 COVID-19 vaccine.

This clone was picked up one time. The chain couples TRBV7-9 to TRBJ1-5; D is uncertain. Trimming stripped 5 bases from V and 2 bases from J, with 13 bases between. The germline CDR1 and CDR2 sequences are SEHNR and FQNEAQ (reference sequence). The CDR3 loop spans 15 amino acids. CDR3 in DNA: TGTGCCAGCAGCGCCGACGTAGACGGCAATCAGCCCCAGCATTTT. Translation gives CASSADVDGNQPQHF.

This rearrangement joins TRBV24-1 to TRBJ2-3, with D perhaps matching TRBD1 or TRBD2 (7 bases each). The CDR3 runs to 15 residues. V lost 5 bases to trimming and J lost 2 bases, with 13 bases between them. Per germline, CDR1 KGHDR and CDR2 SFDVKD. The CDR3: CATSVGRGPTDTQYF. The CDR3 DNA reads TGTGCCACCAGTGTTGGGAGGGGGCCCACAGATACGCAGTATTTT.

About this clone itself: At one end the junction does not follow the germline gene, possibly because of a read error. The DNA for the CDR3 is TGTGCCAGCAGCGTAGCGGGACTAAATTCACCCCTCCACTTT. Encoded protein: CASSVAGLNSPLHF. The V and J genes are TRBV7-9 and TRBJ1-6, with TRBD1 as a possible D gene (5 bases). In germline, CDR1 is SEHNR, CDR2 FQNEAQ (reference sequence). The CDR3 consists of 14 residues.

CDR3 sequence reads: CASRRPMNTEAFF. CDR3 coding DNA: TGTGCCAGCAGAAGACCGATGAACACTGAAGCTTTCTTT. This sequence joins TRBV2 and TRBJ1-1; D is undetermined. Trimming pared 6 bases from V and 0 bases from J, leaving 8 bases between. This CDR3 comprises 13 residues. CDR1 and CDR2 (germline): SNHLY, FYNNEI. Filled out from reference TRBV2 and TRBJ1-1, the complete variable domain reads EPEVTQTPSHQVTQMGQEVILRCVPISNHLYFYWYRQILGQKVEFLVSFYNNEISEKSEIFDDQFSVERPDGSNFTLKIRSTKLEDSAMYFCASRRPMNTEAFFGQGTRLTVV.

The CDR3 sequence is CASRDSSGANVLTF. CDR3 in DNA: TGTGCCAGTCGGGACAGCTCTGGGGCCAACGTCCTGACTTTC. V usage is TRBV19 and J usage is TRBJ2-6; 7 bases map to TRBD1. This CDR3 region has 14 residues. Germline V gene sequence: CDR1 LNHDA, CDR2 SQIVND (reference sequence). V trimming: 8 bases; J trimming: 0 bases; junction bases outside the gene matches: 1.

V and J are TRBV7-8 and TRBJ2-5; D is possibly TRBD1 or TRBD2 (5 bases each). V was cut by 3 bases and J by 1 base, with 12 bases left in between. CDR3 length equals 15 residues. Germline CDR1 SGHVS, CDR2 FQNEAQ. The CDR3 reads CASSLGTSTQETQYF. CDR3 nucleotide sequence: TGTGCCAGCAGCTTGGGGACGTCTACCCAAGAGACCCAGTACTTC.

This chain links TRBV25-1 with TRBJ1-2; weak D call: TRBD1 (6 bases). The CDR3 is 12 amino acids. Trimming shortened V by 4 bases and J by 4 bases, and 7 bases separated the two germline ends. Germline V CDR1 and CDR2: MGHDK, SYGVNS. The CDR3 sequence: CASSGGGYGYTF. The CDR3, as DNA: TGTGCCAGCAGTGGAGGGGGCTATGGCTACACCTTC.

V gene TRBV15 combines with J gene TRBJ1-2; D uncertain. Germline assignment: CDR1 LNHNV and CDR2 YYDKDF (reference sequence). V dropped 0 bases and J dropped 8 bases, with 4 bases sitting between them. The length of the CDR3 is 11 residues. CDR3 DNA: TGTGCCACCAGCAGAGAGGGGGGCTACACCTTC. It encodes CATSREGGYTF.

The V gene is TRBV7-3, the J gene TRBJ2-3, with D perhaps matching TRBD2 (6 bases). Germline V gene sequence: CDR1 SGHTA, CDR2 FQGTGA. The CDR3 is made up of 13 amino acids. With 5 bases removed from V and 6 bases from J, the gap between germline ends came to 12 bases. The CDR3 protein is CASSSYREDTQYF. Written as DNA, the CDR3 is TGTGCCAGCAGCAGCTACCGGGAGGATACGCAGTATTTT.

The CDR3 region has the DNA TGTGCCAGCAGCTTTGACAGGCGGCCCACTGAAGCTTTCTTT. It is translated as CASSFDRRPTEAFF. This sequence joins TRBV3-1 (or the pseudogene TRBV3-2) and TRBJ1-1; the D gene is possibly TRBD1 (6 bases). This CDR3 comprises 14 residues. V lost 5 bases and J lost 4, with 14 bases in between. The germline gives CDR1 LGHDT, CDR2 YNNKEL (reference sequence).

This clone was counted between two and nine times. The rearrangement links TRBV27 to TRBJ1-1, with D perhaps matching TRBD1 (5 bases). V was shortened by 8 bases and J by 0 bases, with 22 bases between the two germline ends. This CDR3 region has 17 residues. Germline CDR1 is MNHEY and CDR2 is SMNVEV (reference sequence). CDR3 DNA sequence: TGTGCCAGCGGATATCGTGTCGGGACCCCGTTGAACACTGAAGCTTTCTTT. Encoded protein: CASGYRVGTPLNTEAFF.

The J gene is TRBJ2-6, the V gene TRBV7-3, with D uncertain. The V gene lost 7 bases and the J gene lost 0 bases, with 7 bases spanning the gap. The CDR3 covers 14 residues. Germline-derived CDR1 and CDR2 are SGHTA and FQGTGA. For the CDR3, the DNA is TGTGCCAGCAAGAAGGGCTCTGGGGCCAACGTCCTGACTTTC. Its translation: CASKKGSGANVLTF.

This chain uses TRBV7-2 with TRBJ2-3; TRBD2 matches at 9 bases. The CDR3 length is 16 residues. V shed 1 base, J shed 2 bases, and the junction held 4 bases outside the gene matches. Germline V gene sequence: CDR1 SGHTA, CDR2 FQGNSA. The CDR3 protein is CASSLDIAGATDTQYF. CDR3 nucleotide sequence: TGTGCCAGCAGCTTAGATATAGCGGGGGCCACAGATACGCAGTATTTT. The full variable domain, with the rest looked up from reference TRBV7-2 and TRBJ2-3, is GAGVSQSPSNKVTEKGKDVELRCDPISGHTALYWYRQSLGQGLEFLIYFQGNSAPDKSGLPSDRFSAERTGGSVSTLTIQRTQQEDSAVYLCASSLDIAGATDTQYFGPGTRLTVL.

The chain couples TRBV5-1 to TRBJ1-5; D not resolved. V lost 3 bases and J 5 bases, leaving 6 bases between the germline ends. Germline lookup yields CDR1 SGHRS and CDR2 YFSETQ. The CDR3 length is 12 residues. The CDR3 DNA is TGCGCCAGCAGCTCAATATATCAGCCCCAGCATTTT. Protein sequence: CASSSIYQPQHF.

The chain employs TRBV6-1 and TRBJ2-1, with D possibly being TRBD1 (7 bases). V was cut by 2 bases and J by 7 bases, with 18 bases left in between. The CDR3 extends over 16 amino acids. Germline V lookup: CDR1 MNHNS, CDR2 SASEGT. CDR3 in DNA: TGTGCCAGCAGTGAATATCTAGGGGGCGGGGTGAATGAGCAGTTCTTC. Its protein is CASSEYLGGGVNEQFF.

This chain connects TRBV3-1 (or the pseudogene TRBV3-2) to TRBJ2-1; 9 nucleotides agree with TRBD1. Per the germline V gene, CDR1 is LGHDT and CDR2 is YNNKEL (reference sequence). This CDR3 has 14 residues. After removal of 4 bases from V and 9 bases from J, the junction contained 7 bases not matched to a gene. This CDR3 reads CASSRTGEAGEQFF. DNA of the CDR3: TGTGCCAGCAGCCGGACAGGGGAAGCGGGTGAGCAGTTCTTC.

CDR3 sequence reads: CASSSLEIQASTYGYTF. The CDR3 DNA reads as TGTGCCAGTAGCTCACTTGAAATACAGGCGTCCACCTATGGCTACACCTTC. The rearrangement uses TRBV19 and TRBJ1-2; possible D gene TRBD1, 5 bases. Trimming shortened V by 6 bases and J by 4 bases, and 24 bases separated the two germline ends. Germline CDR1 reads LNHDA; CDR2 reads SQIVND (reference sequence). The length of the CDR3 is 17 residues.

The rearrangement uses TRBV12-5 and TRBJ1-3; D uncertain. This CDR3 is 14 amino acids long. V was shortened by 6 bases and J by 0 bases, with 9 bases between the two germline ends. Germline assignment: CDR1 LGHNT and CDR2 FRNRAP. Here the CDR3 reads CASGLGFSGNTIYF. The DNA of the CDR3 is TGTGCTAGTGGCCTAGGGTTCTCTGGAAACACCATATATTTT.

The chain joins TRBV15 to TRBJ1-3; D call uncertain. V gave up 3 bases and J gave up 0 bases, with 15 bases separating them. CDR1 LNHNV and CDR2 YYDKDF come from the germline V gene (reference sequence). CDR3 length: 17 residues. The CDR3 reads CATSSERRFGSGNTIYF. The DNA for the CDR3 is TGTGCCACCAGCAGCGAGCGGAGGTTCGGCTCTGGAAACACCATATATTTT.

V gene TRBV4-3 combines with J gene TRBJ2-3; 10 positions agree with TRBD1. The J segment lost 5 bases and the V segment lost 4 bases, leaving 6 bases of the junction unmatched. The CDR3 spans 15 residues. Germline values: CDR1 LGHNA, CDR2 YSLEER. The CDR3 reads CASSPEGQGGDTQYF. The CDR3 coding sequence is TGCGCCAGCAGCCCAGAAGGACAGGGGGGAGATACGCAGTATTTT.

The CDR3 DNA sequence: TGTGCCAGCAGCATGAGTGGGCTTACCTACGAGCAGTACGTC. Translated: CASSMSGLTYEQYV. The chain is built from TRBV11-3 and TRBJ2-7, with no clear D. CDR3 length: 14 residues. Between the trimmed V and J ends, which lost 5 bases and 2 bases, there was a span of 13 bases. Germline V gene data show CDR1 as SGHNT and CDR2 as YENEEA.

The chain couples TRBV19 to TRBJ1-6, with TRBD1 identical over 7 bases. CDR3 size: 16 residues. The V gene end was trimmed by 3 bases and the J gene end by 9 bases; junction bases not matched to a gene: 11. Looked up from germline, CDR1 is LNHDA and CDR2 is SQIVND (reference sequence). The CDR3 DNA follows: TGTGCCAGTAGTATGTGGGGGGACAGAGGACCTTCACCCCTCCACTTT. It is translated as CASSMWGDRGPSPLHF. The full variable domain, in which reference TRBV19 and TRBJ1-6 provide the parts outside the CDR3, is DGGITQSPKYLFRKEGQNVTLSCEQNLNHDAMYWYRQDPGQGLRLIYYSQIVNDFQKGDIAEGYSVSREKKESFPLTVTSAQKNPTAFYLCASSMWGDRGPSPLHFGNGTRLTVT.

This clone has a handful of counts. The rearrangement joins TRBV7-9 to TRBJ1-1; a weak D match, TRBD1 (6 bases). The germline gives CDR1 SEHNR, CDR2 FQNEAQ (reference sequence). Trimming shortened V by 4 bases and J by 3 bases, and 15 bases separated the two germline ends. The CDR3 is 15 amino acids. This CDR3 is CASSSSRGVDTEAFF. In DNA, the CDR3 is TGTGCCAGCAGCTCTAGTAGGGGGGTTGACACTGAAGCTTTCTTT.